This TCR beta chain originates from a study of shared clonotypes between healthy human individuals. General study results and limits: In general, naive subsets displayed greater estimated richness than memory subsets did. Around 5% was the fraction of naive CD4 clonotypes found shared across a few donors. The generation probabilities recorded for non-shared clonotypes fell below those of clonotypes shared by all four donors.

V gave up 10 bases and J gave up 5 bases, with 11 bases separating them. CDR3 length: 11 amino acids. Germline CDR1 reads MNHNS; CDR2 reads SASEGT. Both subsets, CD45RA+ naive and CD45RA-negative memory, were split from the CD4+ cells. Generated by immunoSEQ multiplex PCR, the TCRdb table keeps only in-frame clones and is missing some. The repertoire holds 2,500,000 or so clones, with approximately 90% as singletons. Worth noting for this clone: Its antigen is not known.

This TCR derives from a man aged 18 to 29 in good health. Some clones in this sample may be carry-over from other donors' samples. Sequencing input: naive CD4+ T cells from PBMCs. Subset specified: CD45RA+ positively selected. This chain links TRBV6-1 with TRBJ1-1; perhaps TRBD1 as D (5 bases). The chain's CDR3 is CAIRAGTEAFF. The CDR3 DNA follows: TGTGCCATACGAGCAGGGACTGAAGCTTTCTTT.